These 15 T cell receptor beta chains share one sample of origin, sequenced in a study of cytomegalovirus exposure and HLA in healthy donors (dated by TCRdb to about 2017). The library was built by means of the immunoSEQ multiplex PCR assay. For the multiplex PCR, a mixture combining 60 forward primers for TCR Vbeta segments and 13 reverse primers for TCR Jbeta segments was used. The immuneACCESS repertoire file appears here via TCRdb, limited to in-frame rearrangements. These files lack a portion of the clones; in checked studies, under half of the deficit traces to unresolved V genes, and the cause of the others is not known. The sample table records about 45,000 clones; over 60% of these occur just once. 3.4% of the sample is held by the ten biggest clonotypes. Input material: PBMCs. The source is a young woman in good health and CMV-seronegative.

J is TRBJ2-7 and V is TRBV5-1; 8 bases are shared with TRBD2. CDR3 length: 15 residues. Germline V CDR1 and CDR2: SGHRS, YFSETQ. The V gene end was trimmed by 2 bases and the J gene end by 6 bases; junction bases not matched to a gene: 10. Written as DNA, the CDR3 is TGCGCCAGCAGCTTACGAGCGGGAGAGCGGGGCGAGCAGTACTTC. Amino acids: CASSLRAGERGEQYF.

The chain couples TRBV6-5 to TRBJ1-1; D not certain. The V gene's germline CDR1 is MNHEY and CDR2 SVGAGI. This CDR3 is built from 12 residues. V was trimmed by 0 bases and J by 8 bases, leaving 7 bases between them. CDR3 loop: CASSYSSGEAFF. The CDR3 coding sequence is TGTGCCAGCAGTTACTCGAGCGGGGAAGCTTTCTTT.

This clone was observed a few times. V and J are TRBV28 and TRBJ2-5; D uncertain. Looked up from germline, CDR1 is MDHEN and CDR2 is SYDVKM. The CDR3 consists of 14 residues. The V and J ends lost 8 bases and 3 bases respectively, with 16 bases between them. CDR3 DNA: TGTGCCAGCTCAGACTGGAGCTTAAAAGAGACCCAGTACTTC. Its protein product is CASSDWSLKETQYF.

This clone was picked up a small number of times. The chain couples TRBV25-1 to TRBJ2-6, with D uncertain. There are 16 residues in the CDR3. Germline V lookup: CDR1 MGHDK, CDR2 SYGVNS. V lost 3 bases and J 0 bases, leaving 9 bases between the germline ends. The CDR3 protein is CASSELAISGANVLTF. The CDR3 nucleotides read TGTGCCAGCAGTGAGTTAGCCATCTCTGGGGCCAACGTCCTGACTTTC.

The chain recombines TRBV5-1 with TRBJ2-6, with a tentative D call TRBD1 (5 bases). The CDR3 spans 15 residues. The germline V gene has CDR1 SGHRS and CDR2 YFSETQ. Trimming removed 1 base from V and 0 bases from J, with 5 bases in between. The CDR3 region has the DNA TGCGCCAGCAGCTTGCAGGGCTCTGGGGCCAACGTCCTGACTTTC. It codes for CASSLQGSGANVLTF.

This clone has only one observation. V is TRBV5-1 and J is TRBJ1-5; no firm D call. V gave up 4 bases and J gave up 4 bases, with 9 bases separating them. Germline V gives CDR1 SGHRS, CDR2 YFSETQ. The CDR3 runs 13 residues. CDR3 loop: CASSPSGNQPQHF. CDR3 nucleotide sequence: TGCGCCAGCAGCCCCTCGGGGAATCAGCCCCAGCATTTT.

The chain couples TRBV10-3 to TRBJ2-7; D might be TRBD1 (6 bases). CDR1 and CDR2 (germline): ENHRY, SYGVKD. CDR3 size: 16 residues. V was pared by 2 bases and J by 9 bases, with 23 bases between. The CDR3 reads CAISEPNRVNLLWQYF. The CDR3 coding sequence is TGTGCCATCAGTGAGCCCAACAGGGTTAACCTCCTGTGGCAGTACTTC.

A note on this clone: The germline gene is not matched at one end of the junction; a read error may be the cause. The V call is TRBV28, the J call TRBJ2-7; weak D call: TRBD1 (5 bases). Germline V lookup: CDR1 MDHEN, CDR2 SYDVKM. CDR3 length: 14 amino acids. The CDR3 nucleotides read TGTGCCAGCAGTCCGCCCCCTCCAGGGTATTCGGACGTGTTC. It translates to CASSPPPPGYSDVF.

The CDR3 loop reads CAWDRDANTIYF. CDR3 nucleotide sequence: TGTGCCTGGGACAGGGATGCAAACACCATATATTTT. The chain joins TRBV30 to TRBJ1-3; 7 bases are a match to TRBD1. There are 12 residues in the CDR3. V shed 5 bases and J 6 bases; nucleotides not matched to a gene: 4. Germline V CDR1 and CDR2: GTSNPN, SVGIG (reference sequence).

In nucleotides, the CDR3 is TGTGCCACCAGCCCCGGGGGGGCCGAAGAGACCCAGTACTTC. Amino acid sequence: CATSPGGAEETQYF. The genes are TRBV15 and TRBJ2-5; 8 bases are a match to TRBD2. The ends lost 5 bases at V and 3 bases at J; junction bases unmatched: 5. CDR3 length: 14 residues. Germline V gene lookup returns CDR1 LNHNV and CDR2 YYDKDF (reference sequence).

The V and J genes are TRBV10-3 and TRBJ2-7, with 10 bases aligning to TRBD2. The CDR3 has 14 amino acids. The V segment lost 5 bases and the J segment 0 bases; nucleotides outside the gene matches: 1. Per germline, CDR1 ENHRY and CDR2 SYGVKD. CDR3: CAISLAGDSYEQYF. In DNA form, the CDR3 reads TGTGCCATCAGTCTAGCGGGGGACTCCTACGAGCAGTACTTC.

This chain uses TRBV29-1 with TRBJ2-1, with TRBD1 as a possible D gene (6 bases). Germline V gene data show CDR1 as SQVTM and CDR2 as ANQGSEA. The CDR3 covers 12 residues. V was pared by 5 bases and J by 3 bases, with 8 bases between. This CDR3 is CSVHRDYNEQFF. In DNA, the CDR3 is TGCAGCGTTCACAGGGACTACAATGAGCAGTTCTTC.

The V gene is TRBV9, the J gene TRBJ2-5, with a tentative D call TRBD2 (6 bases). The V and J ends lost 3 bases and 5 bases respectively, with 11 bases between them. CDR1 SGDLS and CDR2 YYNGEE come from the germline V gene. The CDR3 consists of 13 residues. This chain's CDR3 is CASSGTSRETQYF. The CDR3 DNA reads TGTGCCAGCAGCGGCACTAGCCGGGAGACCCAGTACTTC.

This clone was observed a handful of times. The rearrangement links TRBV5-5 to TRBJ2-2, with D perhaps matching TRBD2 (5 bases). Trimming pared 2 bases from V and 7 bases from J, leaving 12 bases between. This CDR3 has 14 amino acids. Germline values: CDR1 SGHKS, CDR2 YYEKEE (reference sequence). The CDR3 DNA reads as TGTGCCAGCAGCTTTTCGATGAGCGGCGGGGAGCTGTTTTTT. Translating it yields CASSFSMSGGELFF.

By sample fraction, this clone is medium-sized (0.01 to 0.1%). The rearrangement joins TRBV4-2 to TRBJ2-3; tentative D call: TRBD2 (6 bases). CDR1 is LGHNA, CDR2 YNFKEQ, per germline. The CDR3 runs 16 residues. V was cut by 0 bases and J by 4 bases, with 14 bases left in between. Written as DNA, the CDR3 is TGTGCCAGCAGCCAAGACTCGGGGTCGGGGGCAGATACGCAGTATTTT. It encodes CASSQDSGSGADTQYF.